These 20 T cell receptor beta chains were sequenced from one sample in a study of Tregs in tolerant kidney transplant recipients (dated by TCRdb to between 2018 and 2021). Receptor libraries were prepared by the immunoSEQ multiplex PCR assay. In its TCRdb copy, this immuneACCESS table keeps in-frame sequences only and misses some clones. Where compared with another copy, unresolved V genes explain less than half of these, and the others have no known cause. This sample lists 200,000 to 300,000 clones; 65% to 85% were detected once. The ten largest account for around 0.68% of the sample. Sequenced sample: CD4+ T cells from blood. All receptors come from a human donor in good health.

The J gene is TRBJ1-3, the V gene TRBV4-1; D is ambiguous. The ends were cut back, 3 bases at V and 0 bases at J, with 15 bases in the middle. Germline CDR1 reads MGHRA; CDR2 reads YSYEKL. This CDR3 is built from 17 residues. In DNA form, the CDR3 reads TGCGCCAGCAGCCAGGGGTTGAGGCAGATCTCTGGAAACACCATATATTTT. This gives the protein CASSQGLRQISGNTIYF.

About this clone itself: The sample carries other DNA sequences with the same CDR3. CDR3: CASSLGQGNGYTF. In DNA, the CDR3 is TGCGCCAGCAGCTTGGGACAGGGGAATGGCTACACCTTC. This chain uses TRBV5-1 with TRBJ1-2, with TRBD1 matching 8 bases. Per germline, CDR1 SGHRS and CDR2 YFSETQ. The CDR3 has 13 amino acids. With V trimmed by 0 bases and J by 6 bases, 1 base remained unmatched.

This clone occurred once. This chain connects TRBV15 to TRBJ2-2; the D is unclear. CDR3 length: 16 residues. CDR1 and CDR2 (germline): LNHNV, YYDKDF (reference sequence). V lost 0 bases to trimming and J lost 0 bases, with 8 bases between them. CDR3 bases: TGTGCCACCAGCAGAGATCGGACGGCGAACACCGGGGAGCTGTTTTTT. The encoded protein is CATSRDRTANTGELFF.

The chain combines TRBV18 with TRBJ1-3, with no clear D. V was shortened by 5 bases and J by 1 base, with 12 bases between the two germline ends. Germline-derived CDR1 and CDR2 are KGHSH and LQKENI. CDR3 length: 15 residues. As DNA, the CDR3 is TGTGCCAGCTCATTTCCCCCGGGGTCTGGAAACACCATATATTTT. It yields the protein CASSFPPGSGNTIYF.

The chain combines TRBV29-1 with TRBJ1-2; maybe TRBD1 (5 bases). Germline V lookup: CDR1 SQVTM, CDR2 ANQGSEA. Trimming cost V 5 bases and J 8 bases, with 18 bases left between them. The CDR3 has 13 residues. CDR3 region: CSVKGLLVGGYTF. As DNA, the CDR3 is TGCAGCGTTAAGGGGCTCCTGGTCGGGGGCTACACCTTC. The full variable domain, in which reference TRBV29-1 and TRBJ1-2 provide the parts outside the CDR3, is SAVISQKPSRDICQRGTSLTIQCQVDSQVTMMFWYRQQPGQSLTLIATANQGSEATYESGFVIDKFPISRPNLTFSTLTVSNMSPEDSSIYLCSVKGLLVGGYTFGSGTRLTVV.

This chain connects TRBV5-1 to TRBJ2-1, with a weak D call TRBD2 (5 bases). The CDR3 spans 15 residues. V gave up 0 bases and J gave up 10 bases, with 17 bases separating them. CDR1 and CDR2 from the germline V gene are SGHRS and YFSETQ. The CDR3 coding sequence is TGCGCCAGCAGCTTGGGGTCCCAGAGGGTGAAGGAGCAGTTCTTC. Translation gives CASSLGSQRVKEQFF.

This sequence joins TRBV12-5 and TRBJ2-1; the D gene is possibly TRBD2 (6 bases). Trimming took off 3 bases at V and 9 bases at J, with 15 bases between the two ends. The length of the CDR3 is 14 residues. Germline CDR1 is LGHNT and CDR2 is FRNRAP. CDR3 nucleotide sequence: TGTGCTAGTGGTTTTGAACTAGCCGGTAGTGAGCAGTTCTTC. It specifies CASGFELAGSEQFF.

The chain carries TRBV6-5 and TRBJ2-4, with TRBD2 matching 10 bases. Per germline, CDR1 MNHEY and CDR2 SVGAGI. This CDR3 has 15 amino acids. The V and J ends lost 2 bases and 7 bases, in that order; junction bases with no gene match: 5. The CDR3 nucleotides read TGTGCCAGCAGTTACCGAGCGGGAGGGGGCAACATTCAGTACTTC. The encoded protein is CASSYRAGGGNIQYF.

In its sample, this clone was seen once. Other DNA sequences within the sample encode an identical CDR3. The J gene is TRBJ2-1, the V gene TRBV18; 12 bases fit TRBD2. The CDR3 has 16 amino acids. Germline V lookup: CDR1 KGHSH, CDR2 LQKENI. V lost 3 bases and J lost 4; bases outside the gene matches: 4. CDR3 loop: CASSPPGLAGYNEQFF. DNA for the CDR3: TGTGCCAGCTCACCCCCCGGACTAGCGGGGTACAATGAGCAGTTCTTC. The entire variable domain, with the rest obtained from reference TRBV18 and TRBJ2-1, is as follows: NAGVMQNPRHLVRRRGQEARLRCSPMKGHSHVYWYRQLPEEGLKFMVYLQKENIIDESGMPKERFSAEFPKEGPSILRIQQVVRGDSAAYFCASSPPGLAGYNEQFFGPGTRLTVL.

This clone appeared a single time. V and J are TRBV20-1 and TRBJ2-5, with D possibly being TRBD1 (5 bases). Trimming took 7 bases from V and 5 from J, leaving 11 bases between them. This CDR3 spans 11 amino acids. Germline V gene data show CDR1 as DFQATT and CDR2 as SNEGSKA (reference sequence). Written as DNA, the CDR3 is TGCAGTGTTGGGGCGGCGGAGACCCAGTACTTC. This encodes CSVGAAETQYF.

This clone was observed once. The rearrangement links TRBV7-9 to TRBJ1-1, with no clear D. The V end was cut by 5 bases, the J end by 1 base, with 11 bases between. The germline CDR1 and CDR2 sequences are SEHNR and FQNEAQ (reference sequence). CDR3 size: 14 residues. The DNA for the CDR3 is TGTGCCAGCAGCCCCCTACAGCGGAACACTGAAGCTTTCTTT. This encodes CASSPLQRNTEAFF.

The DNA for the CDR3 is TGCGCCAGCAGACAGACCCAACTTGAGACCCAGTACTTC. Its protein product is CASRQTQLETQYF. V usage is TRBV5-1 and J usage is TRBJ2-5; no clear D. This CDR3 is built from 13 residues. V was shortened by 5 bases and J by 5 bases, with 13 bases between the two germline ends. The germline V gene has CDR1 SGHRS and CDR2 YFSETQ.

The chain employs TRBV18 and TRBJ1-6; perhaps TRBD1 as D (5 bases). The germline V gene has CDR1 KGHSH and CDR2 LQKENI. This CDR3 comprises 15 residues. Deletions cut 2 bases from V and 7 bases from J, with 12 bases between. The CDR3 region is CASSPVGGENSPLHF. CDR3 bases: TGTGCCAGCTCACCAGTGGGGGGAGAGAATTCACCCCTCCACTTT.

The chain joins TRBV5-8 to TRBJ1-1; no reliable D call. Trimming took 0 bases from V and 13 from J, leaving 13 bases between them. This CDR3 is 12 amino acids long. Germline CDR1 reads SGHTS; CDR2 reads YDEGEE. The CDR3 protein is CASSLGQENGFF. The CDR3 DNA reads TGTGCCAGCAGCTTGGGCCAGGAAAACGGTTTCTTT.

This clone came up once. V gene TRBV7-9 combines with J gene TRBJ2-3, with D possibly matching TRBD2 (6 bases). CDR1 SEHNR and CDR2 FQNEAQ come from the germline V gene (reference sequence). This CDR3 region has 16 residues. With 2 bases removed from V and 5 bases from J, the gap between germline ends came to 17 bases. CDR3 nucleotide sequence: TGTGCCAGCAGCTTAAGACGGGGAGGAGGGATAGATACGCAGTATTTT. This gives the protein CASSLRRGGGIDTQYF.

By share of the sample, this clone is medium-sized. The chain is built from TRBV6-4 and TRBJ2-3; TRBD2 matches 10 bases. The ends lost 6 bases at V and 2 bases at J; junction bases unmatched: 5. The CDR3 is 15 residues long. CDR1 is MRHNA, CDR2 SNTAGT, per germline. CDR3 coding DNA: TGTGCCAGCAGACCCGGGACTAGCGACACAGATACGCAGTATTTT. It yields the protein CASRPGTSDTDTQYF.

V and J are TRBV9 and TRBJ1-2; D remains ambiguous. The V gene lost 4 bases and the J gene lost 4 bases, with 11 bases spanning the gap. Germline values: CDR1 SGDLS, CDR2 YYNGEE. The CDR3 length is 13 residues. DNA of the CDR3: TGTGCCAGCAGCCCCGGGAGGCCCTATGGCTACACCTTC. The encoded protein is CASSPGRPYGYTF.

The chain joins TRBV6-5 to TRBJ2-1, with 8 bases that match TRBD2. Unmatched junction bases numbered 5, after V lost 2 bases and J lost 5 bases. In germline, CDR1 is MNHEY, CDR2 SVGAGI. The CDR3 is made up of 15 amino acids. The CDR3 bases are TGTGCCAGCAGTTACAGCGGGAGTCTAAACAATGAGCAGTTCTTC. Amino acid sequence: CASSYSGSLNNEQFF.

This clone has a single count. CDR3 coding DNA: TGTGCCAGCAGTTCAACAGGGATATCGAACACTGAAGCTTTCTTT. Residues: CASSSTGISNTEAFF. The chain carries TRBV6-1 and TRBJ1-1, with a tentative D call TRBD1 (6 bases). CDR1 is MNHNS and CDR2 is SASEGT in the germline V gene. V gave up 5 bases and J gave up 1 base, with 14 bases separating them. The length of the CDR3 is 15 residues.

This clone turned up a few times. The chain recombines TRBV5-6 with TRBJ1-2; no clear D. V lost 5 bases and J 4 bases, leaving 15 bases between the germline ends. This CDR3 is built from 14 residues. Germline CDR1 reads SGHDT; CDR2 reads YYEEEE. The DNA of the CDR3 is TGTGCCAGCAGGTCGAGAGGCGGAACCTATGGCTACACCTTC. Protein product: CASRSRGGTYGYTF.